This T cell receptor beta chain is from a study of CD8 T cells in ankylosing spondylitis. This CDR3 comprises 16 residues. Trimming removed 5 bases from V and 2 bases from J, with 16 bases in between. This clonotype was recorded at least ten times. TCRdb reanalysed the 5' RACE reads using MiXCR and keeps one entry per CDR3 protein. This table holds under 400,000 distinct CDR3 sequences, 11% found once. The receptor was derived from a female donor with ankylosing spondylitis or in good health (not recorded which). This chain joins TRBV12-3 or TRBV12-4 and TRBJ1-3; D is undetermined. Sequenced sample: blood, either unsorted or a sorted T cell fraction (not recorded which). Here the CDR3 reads CASSPPDNLAGNTIYF. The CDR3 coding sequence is TGTGCCAGCAGTCCACCAGATAACCTAGCTGGAAACACCATATATTTT.